A selection of T cell receptor beta chains follows, all from one sample in a study of T-cell reconstitution after alpha-beta-depleted transplantation in children. MiXCR was run by TCRdb on the PCR reads, yielding one entry per CDR3 protein. This table holds hundreds of thousands of distinct CDR3 sequences, about a tenth found once. The starting material was PBMCs, obtained before TCRalphabeta/CD19-depleted stem cell transplant. Receptors were obtained from a child in the first two years of life with acute myeloid leukemia, due to receive a stem cell transplant. CDR3s include the opening cysteine and the closing phenylalanine or tryptophan.

J | V | CDR3
TRBJ2-7 | TRBV7-3 | CASSLKQGATYEQYF
TRBJ2-2 | TRBV5-1 | CASSLFNTGELFF
TRBJ2-7 | TRBV28 | CASSSPLDRVSRSEQYF
TRBJ2-1 | TRBV4-1 | CASSQVRLLVYNEQFF
TRBJ2-7 | TRBV12-3/TRBV12-4 | CASNLLIAGGIYEQYF
TRBJ1-6 | TRBV20-1 | CGYYPVGATYNSPLHF
TRBJ1-3 | TRBV30 | CAWRQTGSGNTIYF
TRBJ2-5 | TRBV27 | CASSLSGQGPETQYF
TRBJ2-1 | TRBV27 | CASSFLGGRGISSYNEQFF
TRBJ1-5 | TRBV28 | CASSPNPNQPQHF
TRBJ2-7 | TRBV10-2 | CASRVRGGGYEQYF
TRBJ2-1 | TRBV7-3 | CASSPMLGQSYNEQFF
TRBJ1-1 | TRBV7-9 | CASSEQGNTEAFF
TRBJ2-3 | TRBV19 | CASSPRGLAGSITDTQYF
TRBJ1-2 | TRBV7-2 | CASSLANYGYTF
TRBJ1-5 | TRBV6-5 | CASRYRGSNQPQHF
TRBJ2-5 | TRBV14 | CASSQGSLGETQYF
TRBJ1-1 | TRBV6-6 | CASSPGHSGETEAFF
TRBJ2-3 | TRBV24-1 | CATSDLGRGTQYF
TRBJ2-5 | TRBV20-1 | CSAVREGLAATQYF
TRBJ2-7 | TRBV6-5 | CASSYSPGRRTYEQYF
TRBJ2-7 | TRBV5-1 | CASSPGLAGGYEQYF
TRBJ2-3 | TRBV18 | CASSPRRSGRTDTQYF
TRBJ1-4 | TRBV20-1 | CSASLQNEKLFF
TRBJ1-4 | TRBV20-1 | CSARDQGQGRNEKLFF
TRBJ2-2 | TRBV5-5 | CASSYPGRSTTGELFF
TRBJ2-1 | TRBV3-1 | CASSRAEEQFF
TRBJ1-3 | TRBV29-1 | CSVQAWGASGNTIYF
TRBJ1-2 | TRBV28 | CAAGTNYGYTF
TRBJ2-1 | TRBV28 | CASREGGFYNEQFF
TRBJ2-2 | TRBV28 | CASSFRVTTGELFF
TRBJ1-1 | TRBV5-1 | CASSLAGGTYTEAFF
TRBJ2-1 | TRBV15 | CATSRAPSGRAANEQFF
TRBJ2-2 | TRBV30 | CACTEGVGTTTGELFF
TRBJ2-7 | TRBV18 | CASSGPTSGYEQYF
TRBJ1-4 | TRBV11-2 | CASSRWSREKLFF
TRBJ2-7 | TRBV6-6 | CASTPPDSYEQYF
TRBJ2-7 | TRBV29-1 | CSATGTGVYEQYF
TRBJ2-5 | TRBV20-1 | CSATGTSGPLDQETQYF
TRBJ2-1 | TRBV10-3 | CAISEGGSYNEQFF
TRBJ2-5 | TRBV5-1 | CASSLGSTGGQETQYF
TRBJ2-2 | TRBV20-1 | CSARPSGSLNTGELFF